What follows describes a single T cell receptor beta chain. The data were taken from a study of T cell responses to AZD1222 COVID-19 vaccine. CDR1 is SGHTS and CDR2 is YDEGEE in the germline V gene. The CDR3 sequence is 17 residues long. V was trimmed by 0 bases and J by 3 bases, leaving 16 bases between them. Only in-frame clones appear in the TCRdb table, and some are missing; sequencing was by immunoSEQ multiplex PCR. The sample lists roughly 100,000 clones, approximately 90% occurring once. The source was peripheral blood, collected on day 0 of AZD1222 vaccination. The sequence was obtained from an adult in good health. The chain links TRBV5-8 to TRBJ1-3; D ambiguous. CDR3 DNA sequence: TGTGCCAGCAGCTTGGACGGTGGGTCACAAGGTGGAAACACCATATATTTT. It yields the protein CASSLDGGSQGGNTIYF.